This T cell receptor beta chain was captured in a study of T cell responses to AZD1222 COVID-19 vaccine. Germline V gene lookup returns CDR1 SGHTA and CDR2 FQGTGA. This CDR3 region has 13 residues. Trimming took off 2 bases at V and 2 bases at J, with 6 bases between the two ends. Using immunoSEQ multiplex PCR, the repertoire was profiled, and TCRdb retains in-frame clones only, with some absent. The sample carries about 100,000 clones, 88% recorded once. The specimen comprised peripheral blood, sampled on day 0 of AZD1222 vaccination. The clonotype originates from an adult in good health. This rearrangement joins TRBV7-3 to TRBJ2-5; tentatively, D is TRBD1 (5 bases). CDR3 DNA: TGTGCCAGCAGCTTAGACAGTCAAGAGACCCAGTACTTC. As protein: CASSLDSQETQYF.